The entry that follows covers one TCR beta chain sequence. Its antigen is as yet unknown. Overlapping HIV-1 Gag 15-mer peptides at roughly 1 ug per peptide per mL were used. CD40L-negative CD69-negative CD45RO-high memory CD4+ T cells were sorted as populations depleted of antigen-responding cells. Adults with HIV-1 started suppressive ART while chronically infected. Sequencing used immunoSEQ version 4 in survey mode. Method: immunoSEQ multiplex PCR; TCRdb's copy keeps in-frame clones and lacks some. The repertoire holds 30,000 to 45,000 clones, with around 85% as singletons. These data are taken from a study of persistence of HIV-infected CD4 T cells. With V trimmed by 5 bases and J by 8 bases, 7 bases remained unmatched. Germline CDR1 reads MGHRA; CDR2 reads YSYEKL. This CDR3 spans 14 amino acids.

This chain joins TRBV4-1 and TRBJ1-4; the match to TRBD1 covers 8 bases. The TCR comes from an adult with HIV. The donor label of this sample is uncertain. This material consisted of cultured CD4+ T cells from PBMCs, taken from a patient who received antiretroviral therapy. The CDR3 region is CASSLDRGGEKLFF. The CDR3 nucleotides read TGCGCCAGCAGCTTAGACAGGGGAGGGGAAAAACTGTTTTTT.